This T cell receptor (beta chain) derives from a study of CD8+ T cells in alopecia areata. Extracted from the samples, RNA was reverse transcribed into cDNA to serve as the sequencing template. Profiling relied on immunoSEQ multiplex PCR, and the TCRdb table lists in-frame clones only, not all of them. Of 190,000 or so clones listed, around 58% are singletons. CDR3 size: 13 residues. V was clipped by 3 bases and J by 6 bases, with 11 bases between them. CDR1 and CDR2 from the germline V gene are SGHTA and FQGNSA. This clone was counted a few times. Treatment indicated: oral pan-JAK inhibitor, 5-10 mg twice daily.

The chain has TRBV7-2 and TRBJ1-2; D is unclear. The source of this sequence is a human donor with alopecia areata. This sample comprised CD8+ T cells sorted from blood, obtained at week 24, from a patient treated with tofacitinib. In nucleotides, the CDR3 is TGTGCCAGCAGCTTCCCCAGGCCCGATGGCTACACCTTC. As protein: CASSFPRPDGYTF.